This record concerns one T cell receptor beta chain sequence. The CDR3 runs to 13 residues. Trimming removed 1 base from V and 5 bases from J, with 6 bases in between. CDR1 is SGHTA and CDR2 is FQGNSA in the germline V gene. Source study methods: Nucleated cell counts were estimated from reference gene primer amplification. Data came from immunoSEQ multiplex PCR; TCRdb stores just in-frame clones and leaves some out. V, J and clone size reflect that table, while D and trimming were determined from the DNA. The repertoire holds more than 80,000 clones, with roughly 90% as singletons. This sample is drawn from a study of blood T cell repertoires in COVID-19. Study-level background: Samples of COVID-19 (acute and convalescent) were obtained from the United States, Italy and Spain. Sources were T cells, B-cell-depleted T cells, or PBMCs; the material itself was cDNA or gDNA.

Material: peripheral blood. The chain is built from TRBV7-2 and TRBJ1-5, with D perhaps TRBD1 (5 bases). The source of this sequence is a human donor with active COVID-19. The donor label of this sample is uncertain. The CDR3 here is CASSLEGYQPQHF. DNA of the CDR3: TGTGCCAGCAGCTTAGAGGGGTATCAGCCCCAGCATTTT. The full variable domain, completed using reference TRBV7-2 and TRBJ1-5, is GAGVSQSPSNKVTEKGKDVELRCDPISGHTALYWYRQSLGQGLEFLIYFQGNSAPDKSGLPSDRFSAERTGGSVSTLTIQRTQQEDSAVYLCASSLEGYQPQHFGDGTRLSIL.